This TCR beta chain emerged from a study of beta chain features in type 1 diabetes. Study information: No age, gender or cell yield differences were seen between patients and healthy donors.

All of the isolated RNA was reverse transcribed, so expressed TCRB transcripts were sequenced. Data came from immunoSEQ multiplex PCR; TCRdb stores just in-frame clones and leaves some out. The sample lists some 360,000 clones, around 19% occurring once. A sort by CD45RO/CCR7/CD25/CD127/CD95/CD27 yielded CD4+ naive, central memory, regulatory and stem cell-like memory cells. Study-wide results and limits: VDJ junctions sequenced from type 1 diabetes patients showed fewer insertions and more deletions.

The CDR3 loop spans 14 amino acids. Losses at the gene ends were 4 bases for V and 5 bases for J; bases not matched to a gene: 7. Germline-derived CDR1 and CDR2 are KGHSH and LQKENI. To note about this clone: Its target is not known.

This receptor was taken from a woman aged 18-35 years in good health. Sequenced input: naive CD4+ T cells from blood. The chain links TRBV18 to TRBJ1-2; 7 bases line up with TRBD1. In nucleotides, the CDR3 is TGTGCCAGCTCACTTTCGACAGGGACATATGGCTACACCTTC. Translation gives CASSLSTGTYGYTF.